This TCR beta chain originates from a study of STAT3 mutations in large granular lymphocyte leukemia. Study findings and constraints: Every T-cell large granular lymphocyte leukemia patient had at least one immunodominant TCR beta clonotype. All newly emerging clones after therapy were STAT3 wild type.

V lost 2 bases, J lost 0 bases, and 4 bases lay in between. CDR1 MDHEN and CDR2 SYDVKM come from the germline V gene. This CDR3 spans 13 amino acids. The assay was immunoSEQ multiplex PCR, and TCRdb's table has in-frame clones only and misses some. Counted here are over 30,000 clones, around nine tenths occurring once; the ten biggest clones make up about 0.46%. Of note for this clone: The antigen is undetermined.

Sequences were obtained from PBMCs. The receptor's source is a human donor with T large granular lymphocyte leukemia. Some clones in this sample may be carry-over from other donors' samples. The gene calls are TRBV28 and TRBJ1-2; D is unclear. DNA for the CDR3: TGTGCCAGCAGTTTAGACCCTAACTATGGCTACACCTTC. This gives the protein CASSLDPNYGYTF.